The 5 T cell receptor beta chains in this list originate from one sample, sequenced in a study of early T cells in non-severe SARS-CoV-2 infection. Each CDR3 protein is one row after TCRdb ran MiXCR on the 5' RACE reads. The top ten clones hold around 3.9% of a sample with over 60,000 distinct CDR3 sequences, around 14% of them seen once. Sequenced material: whole blood. Every receptor here comes from an adult who was a healthcare worker with PCR-confirmed SARS-CoV-2 infection or an uninfected control (not recorded which).

This sequence joins TRBV6-1 and TRBJ1-1, with D tentatively TRBD1 (5 bases). In germline, CDR1 is MNHNS, CDR2 SASEGT. V dropped 3 bases and J dropped 8 bases, with 7 bases sitting between them. The CDR3 loop spans 11 amino acids. The CDR3 reads CASSEPGEAFF. Here the CDR3 DNA reads TGTGCCAGCAGTGAGCCAGGGGAAGCTTTCTTT.

CDR3 protein: CASSPEDRGWLGANVLTF. The CDR3 DNA follows: TGTGCCAGCAGCCCCGAGGACAGGGGATGGCTTGGGGCCAACGTCCTGACTTTC. The rearrangement joins TRBV7-9 to TRBJ2-6, with 9 positions matching TRBD1. V was pared by 5 bases and J by 3 bases, with 11 bases of the junction left unmatched. The germline V gene encodes CDR1 SEHNR and CDR2 FQNEAQ (reference sequence). CDR3 size: 18 residues.

This clonotype came up many times. CDR3 in DNA: TGCAGTGCTAGCCCACTAGCGGGGGGGCCCGAGCAGTACTTC. The encoded protein is CSASPLAGGPEQYF. The V and J genes are TRBV20-1 and TRBJ2-7, with TRBD2 matching over 13 bases. V trimming: 3 bases; J trimming: 6 bases; junction bases outside the gene matches: 5. CDR1 is DFQATT and CDR2 is SNEGSKA in the germline V gene (reference sequence). This CDR3 spans 14 amino acids.

This sequence joins TRBV3-1 and TRBJ2-3; TRBD2 agrees at 10 bases. The CDR3 sequence is 18 residues long. CDR1 is LGHDT, CDR2 YNNKEL, per germline (reference sequence). The V segment lost 3 bases and the J segment 0 bases; nucleotides outside the gene matches: 9. The CDR3 region is CASSHPMRLAGSTDTQYF. The CDR3 region has the DNA TGTGCCAGCAGCCACCCCATGAGACTAGCGGGTAGCACAGATACGCAGTATTTT.

The chain employs TRBV12-3 or TRBV12-4 and TRBJ2-7; D gene unclear. The V end was cut by 7 bases, the J end by 7 bases, with 14 bases between. This CDR3 contains 12 residues. The CDR3 region is CASTLGPREQYF. The CDR3 nucleotides read TGTGCCAGCACCTTGGGTCCCCGGGAGCAGTACTTC.